One and the same sample provided the 21 T cell receptor beta chains below, sequenced in a study of cytomegalovirus exposure and HLA in healthy donors (dated by TCRdb to 2016 to 2017). The method was the immunoSEQ multiplex PCR assay. For the multiplex PCR, a mixture combining 60 forward primers for TCR Vbeta segments and 13 reverse primers for TCR Jbeta segments was used. Here the immuneACCESS table is served through TCRdb, limited to in-frame sequences with V and J called. Missing clones are a known gap in these copies; in checked studies unresolved V genes cover under half, and the rest lacks a known reason. The sample table shows about 120,000 clones, and 81% are seen once. Around 2.2% of the sample goes to the ten largest clones. Specimen: PBMCs. Receptor source: a woman aged 40 to 50 in good health and CMV-seronegative.

This sequence joins TRBV15 and TRBJ2-2; 10 bases are shared with TRBD1. V was pared by 8 bases and J by 1 base, with 1 base of the junction left unmatched. The CDR3 is 14 amino acids. Germline CDR1 LNHNV, CDR2 YYDKDF (reference sequence). The CDR3 DNA reads as TGTGCCACCGGGGACAGGGGGAACACCGGGGAGCTGTTTTTT. Its protein product is CATGDRGNTGELFF.

The V and J genes are TRBV10-3 and TRBJ1-2; maybe TRBD1 (5 bases). Germline values: CDR1 ENHRY, CDR2 SYGVKD. The CDR3 runs 14 residues. Trimming pared 1 base from V and 0 bases from J, leaving 6 bases between. In nucleotides, the CDR3 is TGTGCCATCAGTGAGTTACAGGCTAACTATGGCTACACCTTC. Amino acid sequence: CAISELQANYGYTF.

The chain employs TRBV7-8 and TRBJ1-5, with D perhaps TRBD1 (5 bases). The CDR3 consists of 16 residues. V gave up 4 bases and J gave up 3 bases, with 16 bases separating them. Germline lookup yields CDR1 SGHVS and CDR2 FQNEAQ. The CDR3 reads CASSSRTRASNQPQHF. The CDR3 nucleotides read TGTGCCAGCAGCTCCCGGACAAGGGCTTCCAATCAGCCCCAGCATTTT.

The gene calls are TRBV27 and TRBJ1-5; perhaps TRBD1 as D (6 bases). CDR1 and CDR2 from the germline V gene are MNHEY and SMNVEV (reference sequence). The CDR3 is 14 residues long. The V and J ends lost 5 bases and 3 bases respectively, with 11 bases between them. The CDR3: CASSPTGFNQPQHF. The CDR3 coding sequence is TGTGCCAGCAGTCCAACAGGGTTCAATCAGCCCCAGCATTTT.

The chain employs TRBV5-1 and TRBJ2-1; 7 bases fit TRBD1. The V and J ends lost 4 bases and 6 bases, in that order; junction bases with no gene match: 7. This CDR3 is 14 amino acids long. Germline assignment: CDR1 SGHRS and CDR2 YFSETQ. The CDR3 sequence is CASSPRDRVNEQFF. The CDR3 nucleotides are TGCGCCAGCAGCCCTCGGGACAGAGTCAATGAGCAGTTCTTC.

The rearrangement joins TRBV7-2 to TRBJ1-2, with TRBD1 identical over 7 bases. Germline V CDR1 and CDR2: SGHTA, FQGNSA. There are 15 residues in the CDR3. The ends lost 6 bases at V and 4 bases at J; junction bases unmatched: 11. The CDR3 coding sequence is TGTGCCAGCAGTTTTATCTCAACAGGGGCCTATGGCTACACCTTC. It specifies CASSFISTGAYGYTF.

The chain couples TRBV2 to TRBJ2-3, with a possible D match to TRBD2 (5 bases). The ends were cut back, 2 bases at V and 5 bases at J, with 20 bases in the middle. CDR3 length: 17 residues. Germline values: CDR1 SNHLY, CDR2 FYNNEI. CDR3 in DNA: TGTGCCAGCAGTGAAACCTCAATTAACGACTACGGAGATACGCAGTATTTT. Its protein product is CASSETSINDYGDTQYF.

V is TRBV28 and J is TRBJ1-1; D might be TRBD1 (6 bases). This CDR3 region has 14 residues. V was shortened by 6 bases and J by 10 bases, with 21 bases between the two germline ends. Looked up from germline, CDR1 is MDHEN and CDR2 is SYDVKM. The CDR3 spells CASSGSGGQSRAFF. DNA for the CDR3: TGTGCCAGCAGCGGCAGTGGGGGACAAAGTAGAGCTTTCTTT.

This rearrangement joins TRBV2 to TRBJ2-1; no clear D gene. Germline values: CDR1 SNHLY, CDR2 FYNNEI. The CDR3 length is 15 residues. The V end lost 8 bases, the J end lost 0 bases, and 14 bases lay between the germline ends. CDR3 residues: CASSRLTSSYNEQFF. For the CDR3, the DNA is TGTGCCAGCTCCCGACTCACGAGCTCCTACAATGAGCAGTTCTTC. Looking up the rest from reference TRBV2 and TRBJ2-1 gives the full variable domain: EPEVTQTPSHQVTQMGQEVILRCVPISNHLYFYWYRQILGQKVEFLVSFYNNEISEKSEIFDDQFSVERPDGSNFTLKIRSTKLEDSAMYFCASSRLTSSYNEQFFGPGTRLTVL.

The rearrangement joins TRBV11-2 to TRBJ2-3; D not certain. The CDR3 length is 16 residues. V gave up 3 bases and J gave up 5 bases, with 18 bases separating them. Germline V gene data show CDR1 as SGHAT and CDR2 as FQNNGV. The CDR3 DNA is TGTGCCAGCAGCTTGCGGTTAGCTCAATCTATAGATACGCAGTATTTT. Protein: CASSLRLAQSIDTQYF.

CDR3 coding DNA: TGTGCCAGTAGTATCCCGGGACAGGGGCTTGGTCGTGAAAAACTGTTTTTT. Its translation: CASSIPGQGLGREKLFF. The V gene is TRBV19, the J gene TRBJ1-4, with TRBD1 matching 10 bases. Germline V lookup: CDR1 LNHDA, CDR2 SQIVND (reference sequence). There are 17 residues in the CDR3. Trimming at V came to 3 bases and at J to 7 bases, leaving 11 bases not matched to a gene.

As DNA, the CDR3 is TGTGCCAGCAGCAACGGACAGTATGGCTACACCTTC. Its protein is CASSNGQYGYTF. The gene calls are TRBV5-4 and TRBJ1-2, with a weak D call TRBD1 (6 bases). CDR3 size: 12 residues. Trimming stripped 4 bases from V and 5 bases from J, with 9 bases between. CDR1 is SGHNT, CDR2 YYREEE, per germline (reference sequence).

This chain connects TRBV9 to TRBJ2-3, with D hard to call. Trimming took off 0 bases at V and 8 bases at J, with 13 bases between the two ends. CDR3 size: 14 residues. CDR1 and CDR2 from the germline V gene are SGDLS and YYNGEE. CDR3: CASSVVSSVGTQYF. CDR3 coding DNA: TGTGCCAGCAGCGTAGTCTCAAGCGTCGGTACGCAGTATTTT.

The chain joins TRBV27 to TRBJ2-7; TRBD1 might be the D (6 bases). The CDR3 contains 14 residues. The germline gives CDR1 MNHEY, CDR2 SMNVEV (reference sequence). V lost 6 bases and J lost 0, with 12 bases in between. CDR3 sequence: CASRRTAGSYEQYF. The CDR3 nucleotides read TGTGCCAGCAGAAGGACAGCAGGCTCCTACGAGCAGTACTTC.

J is TRBJ1-1 and V is TRBV5-6; TRBD1 is a possible D gene (5 bases). Germline CDR1 and CDR2: SGHDT and YYEEEE. V dropped 6 bases and J dropped 7 bases, with 10 bases sitting between them. The CDR3 sequence is 11 residues long. The CDR3 is CASIGANEAFF. CDR3 sequence (DNA): TGTGCCAGCATAGGGGCAAATGAAGCTTTCTTT.

V and J are TRBV6-1 and TRBJ2-7; D gene uncertain. V was trimmed by 2 bases and J by 2 bases, leaving 10 bases between them. In germline, CDR1 is MNHNS, CDR2 SASEGT. The length of the CDR3 is 14 residues. The CDR3 sequence: CASSESLETYEQYF. The CDR3 DNA is TGTGCCAGCAGTGAATCCCTAGAGACCTACGAGCAGTACTTC.

CDR3: CASSEALSGSGNIQYF. CDR3 DNA sequence: TGTGCCAGCAGTGAAGCGCTTTCAGGGTCGGGCAACATTCAGTACTTC. The chain uses TRBV6-1 and TRBJ2-4, with a tentative D call TRBD1 (5 bases). This CDR3 comprises 16 residues. Trimming left V 0 bases short and J 7 bases short, with 16 bases between. The V gene's germline CDR1 is MNHNS and CDR2 SASEGT.

The chain carries TRBV11-2 and TRBJ1-3; D remains ambiguous. Trimming took 1 base from V and 1 from J, leaving 11 bases between them. CDR1 and CDR2 (germline): SGHAT, FQNNGV. CDR3 length: 16 residues. The CDR3 DNA follows: TGTGCCAGCAGCTTAGTCGGGGTCCTTTCTGGAAACACCATATATTTT. It specifies CASSLVGVLSGNTIYF.

The V gene is TRBV6-1, the J gene TRBJ1-1; 7 positions match TRBD1. There are 13 residues in the CDR3. Germline loops: CDR1 MNHNS, CDR2 SASEGT. J lost 11 bases, V lost 5 bases, and 11 bases had no gene match. For the CDR3, the DNA is TGTGCCAGCAGTCCATCCAGACAGGGCCGGGCTTTCTTT. Translation: CASSPSRQGRAFF.

The rearrangement links TRBV7-6 to TRBJ1-1; D is uncertain. V dropped 2 bases and J dropped 0 bases, with 7 bases sitting between them. The germline V gene encodes CDR1 SGHVS and CDR2 FNYEAQ. The CDR3 runs 14 residues. For the CDR3, the DNA is TGTGCCAGCAGCTTACCAGGATTGAACACTGAAGCTTTCTTT. Protein sequence: CASSLPGLNTEAFF.

This clone was seen only once. The chain combines TRBV6-1 with TRBJ2-1; 8 bases fit TRBD2. This CDR3 is 15 amino acids long. V lost 10 bases, J lost 0 bases, and 8 bases stayed unmatched. Per germline, CDR1 MNHNS and CDR2 SASEGT. The CDR3 nucleotides read TGTGCCACCCACTCGGGGGGGGCCTCCTACAATGAGCAGTTCTTC. Its protein is CATHSGGASYNEQFF.